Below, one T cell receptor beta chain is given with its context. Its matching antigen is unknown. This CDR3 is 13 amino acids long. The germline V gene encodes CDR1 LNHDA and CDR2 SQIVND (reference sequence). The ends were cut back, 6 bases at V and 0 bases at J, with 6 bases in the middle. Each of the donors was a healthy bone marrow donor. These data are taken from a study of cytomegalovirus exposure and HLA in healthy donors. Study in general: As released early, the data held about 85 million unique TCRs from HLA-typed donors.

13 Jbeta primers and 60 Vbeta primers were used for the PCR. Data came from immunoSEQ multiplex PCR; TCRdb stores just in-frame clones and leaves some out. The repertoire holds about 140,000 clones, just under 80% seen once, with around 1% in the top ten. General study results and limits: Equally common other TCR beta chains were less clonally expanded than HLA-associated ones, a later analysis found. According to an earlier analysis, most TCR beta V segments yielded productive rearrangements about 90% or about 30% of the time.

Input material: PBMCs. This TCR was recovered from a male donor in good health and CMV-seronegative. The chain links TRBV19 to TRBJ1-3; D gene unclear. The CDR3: CASSHNSGNTIYF. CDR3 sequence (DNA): TGTGCCAGTAGCCACAACTCTGGAAACACCATATATTTT.